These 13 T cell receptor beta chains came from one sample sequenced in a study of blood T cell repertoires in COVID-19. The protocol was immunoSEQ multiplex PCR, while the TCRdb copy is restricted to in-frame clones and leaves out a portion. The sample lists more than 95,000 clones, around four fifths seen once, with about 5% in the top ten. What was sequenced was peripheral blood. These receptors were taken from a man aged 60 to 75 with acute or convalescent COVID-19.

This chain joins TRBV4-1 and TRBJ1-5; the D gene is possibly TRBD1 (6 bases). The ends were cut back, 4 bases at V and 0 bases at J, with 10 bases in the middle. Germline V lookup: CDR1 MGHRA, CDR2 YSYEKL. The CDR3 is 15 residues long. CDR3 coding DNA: TGCGCCAGCAGCCCCACAGGGAATAGCAATCAGCCCCAGCATTTT. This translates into CASSPTGNSNQPQHF.

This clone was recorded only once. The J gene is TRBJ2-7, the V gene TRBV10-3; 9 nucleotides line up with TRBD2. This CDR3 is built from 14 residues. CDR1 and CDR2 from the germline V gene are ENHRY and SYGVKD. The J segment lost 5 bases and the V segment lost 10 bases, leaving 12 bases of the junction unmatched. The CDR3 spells CATAGTSRSNEQYF. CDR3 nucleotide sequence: TGTGCCACGGCCGGGACTAGCCGTTCCAACGAGCAGTACTTC.

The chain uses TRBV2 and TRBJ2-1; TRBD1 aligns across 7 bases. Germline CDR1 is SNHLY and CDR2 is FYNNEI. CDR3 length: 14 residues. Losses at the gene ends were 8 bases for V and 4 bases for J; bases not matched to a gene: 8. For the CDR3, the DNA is TGTGCCAGCTGGACAGGAGCTAAATACAATGAGCAGTTCTTC. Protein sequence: CASWTGAKYNEQFF.

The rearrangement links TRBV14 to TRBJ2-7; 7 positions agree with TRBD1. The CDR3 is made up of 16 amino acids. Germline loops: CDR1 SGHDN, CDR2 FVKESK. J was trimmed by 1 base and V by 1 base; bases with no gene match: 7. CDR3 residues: CASSQVGTDFSYEQYF. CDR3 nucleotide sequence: TGTGCCAGCAGCCAAGTAGGGACAGACTTTTCCTACGAGCAGTACTTC.

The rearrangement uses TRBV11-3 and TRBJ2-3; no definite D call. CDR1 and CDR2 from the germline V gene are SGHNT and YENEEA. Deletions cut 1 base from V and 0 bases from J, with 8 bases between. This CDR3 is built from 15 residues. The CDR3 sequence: CASSLALSSTDTQYF. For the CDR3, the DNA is TGTGCCAGCAGCTTAGCACTATCTAGCACAGATACGCAGTATTTT.

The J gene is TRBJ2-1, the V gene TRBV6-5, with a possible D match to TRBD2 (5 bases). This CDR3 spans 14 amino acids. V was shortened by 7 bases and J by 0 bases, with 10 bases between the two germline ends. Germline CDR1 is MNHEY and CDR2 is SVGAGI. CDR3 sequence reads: CASMRVLSYNEQFF. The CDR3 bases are TGTGCCAGCATGCGGGTGCTCTCCTACAATGAGCAGTTCTTC.

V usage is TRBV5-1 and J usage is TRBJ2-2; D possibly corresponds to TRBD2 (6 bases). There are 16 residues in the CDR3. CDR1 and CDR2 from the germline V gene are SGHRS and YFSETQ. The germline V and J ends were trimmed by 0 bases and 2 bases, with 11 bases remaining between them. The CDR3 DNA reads TGCGCCAGCAGCTTGGGTGGGACTTCAAACACCGGGGAGCTGTTTTTT. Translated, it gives CASSLGGTSNTGELFF.

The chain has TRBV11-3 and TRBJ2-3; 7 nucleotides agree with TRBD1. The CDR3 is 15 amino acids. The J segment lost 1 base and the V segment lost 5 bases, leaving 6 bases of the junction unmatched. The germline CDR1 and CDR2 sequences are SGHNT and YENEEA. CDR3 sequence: CASSPGGLGTDTQYF. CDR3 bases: TGTGCCAGCAGCCCAGGGGGATTGGGCACAGATACGCAGTATTTT.

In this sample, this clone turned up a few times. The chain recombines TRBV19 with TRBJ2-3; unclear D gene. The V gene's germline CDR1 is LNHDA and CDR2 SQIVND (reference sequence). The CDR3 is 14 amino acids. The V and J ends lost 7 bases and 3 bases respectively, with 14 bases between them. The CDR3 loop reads CASTVTRKTDTQYF. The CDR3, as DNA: TGTGCCAGTACGGTTACGAGGAAAACAGATACGCAGTATTTT.

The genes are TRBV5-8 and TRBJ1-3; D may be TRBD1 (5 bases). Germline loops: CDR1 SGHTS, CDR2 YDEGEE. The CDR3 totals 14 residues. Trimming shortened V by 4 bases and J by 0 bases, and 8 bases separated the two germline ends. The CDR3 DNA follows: TGTGCCAGCAGCCCGACAGTCTCTGGAAACACCATATATTTT. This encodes CASSPTVSGNTIYF. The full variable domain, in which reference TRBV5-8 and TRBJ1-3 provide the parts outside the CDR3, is EAGVTQSPTHLIKTRGQQATLRCSPISGHTSVYWYQQALGLGLQFLLWYDEGEERNRGNFPPRFSGRQFPNYSSELNVNALELEDSALYLCASSPTVSGNTIYFGEGSWLTVV.

The DNA of the CDR3 is TGTGCCAGCAGCAAGGGGACATTTGAAGCTTTCTTT. The encoded protein is CASSKGTFEAFF. V is TRBV12-3 or TRBV12-4 and J is TRBJ1-1; possible D gene TRBD1, 6 bases. Trimming left V 6 bases short and J 7 bases short, with 12 bases between. The CDR3 has 12 residues.

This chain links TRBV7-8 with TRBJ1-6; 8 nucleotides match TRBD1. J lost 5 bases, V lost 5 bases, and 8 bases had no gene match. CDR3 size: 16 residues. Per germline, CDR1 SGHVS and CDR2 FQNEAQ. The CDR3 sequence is CASSPQTGVNNSPLHF. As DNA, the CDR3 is TGTGCCAGCAGCCCCCAGACAGGGGTAAATAATTCACCCCTCCACTTT. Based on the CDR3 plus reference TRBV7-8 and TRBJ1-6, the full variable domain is GAGVSQSPRYKVAKRGQDVALRCDPISGHVSLFWYQQALGQGPEFLTYFQNEAQLDKSGLPSDRFFAERPEGSVSTLKIQRTQQEDSAVYLCASSPQTGVNNSPLHFGNGTRLTVT.

CDR3 loop: CASSWTSGWVDTQYF. In DNA, the CDR3 is TGCGCCAGCAGCTGGACTAGCGGGTGGGTCGATACGCAGTATTTT. This chain joins TRBV5-1 and TRBJ2-3; 11 nucleotides align to TRBD2. The CDR3 sequence is 15 residues long. J lost 6 bases, V lost 3 bases, and 6 bases had no gene match. Looked up from germline, CDR1 is SGHRS and CDR2 is YFSETQ.